This T cell receptor beta chain was recorded in a study of CD8 T cells in Susac syndrome. Turning to the study itself: Among sequenced Susac syndrome patients, 5 or 6 had active disease and roughly eight were in remission.

cDNA came from approximately 0.5 to 1 ug RNA primed by random hexamers. It was immunoSEQ multiplex PCR that amplified TCR beta CDR3 across 54 Vbeta and 13 Jbeta. Using its own MiXCR run on the immunoSEQ multiplex PCR reads, TCRdb lists one record per CDR3 protein. This table holds about 240,000 distinct CDR3 sequences, 90% to 96% found once. Looked up from germline, CDR1 is SGDLS and CDR2 is YYNGEE. With 0 bases removed from V and 4 bases from J, the gap between germline ends came to 7 bases. This CDR3 has 13 amino acids. From blood CD8+ and CD4+ T cells, the TCR beta chain was sequenced. The source material was CD4+ T cells from PBMCs. The receptor was derived from a human donor with Susac syndrome. This chain connects TRBV9 to TRBJ1-1; no reliable D call. CDR3 region: CASSVAPFTEAFF. The CDR3 nucleotides read TGTGCCAGCAGCGTAGCCCCGTTCACTGAAGCTTTCTTT.